This T cell receptor (beta chain) was identified in a study of kidney transplant recipient with SARS-CoV-2 infection. CDR1 and CDR2 from the germline V gene are KGHSY and FQNENV. V lost 8 bases and J 4 bases, leaving 26 bases between the germline ends. The CDR3 has 17 amino acids. As for this clonotype: Just one base apart from a much larger clone, this may be a read error.

TCRdb analysed the reads with MiXCR anew, one entry per CDR3 protein. In the table there are 200,000 to 300,000 distinct CDR3 sequences, more than 25% of which are singletons. The starting material was a blood sample, obtained at baseline and between days 110 and 120 from a kidney transplant recipient. The chain uses TRBV16 and TRBJ1-2; D is unresolved. The source of this sequence is a male patient in his thirties who had COVID-19 and was a kidney transplant recipient. Part of the T cell pool may stem from the graft donor. CDR3 bases: TGTGCCAGCGGCAGGCGCTGGGTCGTTAGAAAGACCTATGGCTACACCTTC. This codes for CASGRRWVVRKTYGYTF.